Reported below is one T cell receptor beta chain. Its antigen remains undetermined. Per-base quality was not reported, and no clone a single base away is much larger than it. The data are from a study of T cell responses to AZD1222 COVID-19 vaccine (dated by TCRdb to 2020 to 2022). Regarding the complete study: A total of approximately 230 trial participants underwent TCR sequencing, of whom some 210 received two doses of AZD1222 and approximately 25 received two doses of the MenACWY control vaccine. Trial participants were enrolled by age into subgroups of 18-55, 56-69 and 70-plus years, and about 150, 27 and 61 TCR-sequenced participants, respectively, were included in these subgroups.

This specimen's time point label, interpreted: baseline before first vaccination. In the paper's terms, the treatment or condition label means: meningococcal conjugate vaccine given as trial control. The vaccinee samples were drawn from two UK trials, COV001 and COV002, one of which was a single-blind randomized controlled phase 2/3 trial testing AZD1222 (ChAdOx1 nCoV-19) in healthy adults. For TCRbeta chain sequencing, PBMC samples were collected from trial participants at day 0 and at day 28 after the second dose. The CDR3 regions of human TCRbeta chains were analyzed by immunosequencing. The paper's data handling went like this. TCRs in the repertoires were compared against a reference library of SARS-CoV-2-specific TCRs that had been generated with the MIRA antigen-specificity platform. Breadth was defined as the fraction of unique TCRs that were SARS-CoV-2-associated, and depth was defined as the fraction of total T cells that were SARS-CoV-2-associated. Each spike-specific TCR was assigned to its reactive spike region and to a CD4 or CD8 class using the MIRA data. Log10-transformed breadth and depth values were compared by one-way ANOVA with Sidak's multiple comparisons tests. In its TCRdb copy, this immuneACCESS table keeps in-frame sequences only and misses some clones. Where compared with another copy, unresolved V genes explain less than half of these, and the others have no known cause. V and J calls and clone size come straight from that table; D and trimming were deduced from the DNA. The sample table contains roughly 70,000 clones; only one count was recorded for 79% of them. In total, the top ten clones hold around 25% of the sample.

Study-wide conclusions, independent of this receptor: In the small 56-69-year group, the increase in depth fell short of significance, most likely because of low power. Because no samples from the day 14 peak response were available, repertoires could be characterized only after the peak T cell response. CD4 TCRs associated with the vaccine covered the entire spike protein, and the dominant responses were in regions 160-218 and 743-854. Participants were mostly white British, with more females than males. The authors suggested clonal diversity may have been underestimated. A significant rise in spike-specific TCR breadth and depth was observed after two AZD1222 doses relative to day 0 and relative to MenACWY recipients. Epitopes outside the regions mutated in the B.1.351 and B.1.1.7 variants were reportedly recognized by nearly half of the unique spike-specific TCRs. Only five or six AZD1222 recipients were SARS-CoV-2 seropositive at baseline, limiting conclusions about previously exposed vaccinees.

The TCR comes from an adult in good health. Material: peripheral blood, obtained on day 0 of MenACWY control vaccination.

The CDR3 region reads CAWSRTGLTEAFF. The DNA reads TGTGCCTGGTCCCGGACAGGGCTGACTGAAGCTTTCTTT. Recombination connected TRBV30 to TRBJ1-1; TRBD1 matches 8 bases in the middle. Germline trimming: 5 bases from V, 5 bases from J; junction bases outside gene matches: 7. The CDR3 goes from the cysteine to the phenylalanine over 13 residues. Of all the DNA, just the CDR3 is kept, 39 bases in frame from base 1. From a lookup of the germline V gene (reference sequence), CDR1 and CDR2 are GTSNPN and SVGIG.